The 26 T cell receptor beta chains presented below share a single source sample, sequenced in a study of blood T cell repertoires in COVID-19 (dated by TCRdb to the early 2020s). Libraries came from the immunoSEQ multiplex PCR assay. In its TCRdb copy, this immuneACCESS table keeps in-frame sequences only and misses some clones. Where compared with another copy, unresolved V genes explain less than half of these, and the others have no known cause. Present in this sample are fewer than 150,000 clones, around 84% of which were seen just once. Around 5% of the sample comes from the top ten. Material: peripheral blood. These receptors were obtained from a human donor in a cohort sampled during active COVID-19.

The CDR3 protein is CASKEMGASNEKLFF. CDR3 bases: TGCGCCAGCAAGGAGATGGGGGCATCTAATGAAAAACTGTTTTTT. The V gene is TRBV5-1, the J gene TRBJ1-4, with D perhaps matching TRBD1 (6 bases). Germline V gene data show CDR1 as SGHRS and CDR2 as YFSETQ. The CDR3 spans 15 residues. The V and J ends lost 6 bases and 3 bases respectively, with 15 bases between them.

J is TRBJ2-5 and V is TRBV5-1; D perhaps matches TRBD2 (6 bases). Germline CDR1 SGHRS, CDR2 YFSETQ. The length of the CDR3 is 14 residues. V gave up 0 bases and J gave up 2 bases, with 8 bases separating them. The CDR3 coding sequence is TGCGCCAGCAGCTTGGCGGGACTTCAAGAGACCCAGTACTTC. This sequence encodes CASSLAGLQETQYF.

The chain links TRBV6-5 to TRBJ1-5; D might be TRBD1 (6 bases). V shed 10 bases and J shed 7 bases, with 17 bases lying between them. The CDR3 length is 13 residues. CDR1 is MNHEY, CDR2 SVGAGI, per germline. CDR3: CATRQDVNQPQHF. The DNA for the CDR3 is TGTGCCACCCGACAGGATGTCAACCAGCCCCAGCATTTT.

This clone has a single count. The V call is TRBV15, the J call TRBJ2-3; weak D call: TRBD2 (6 bases). Germline V CDR1 and CDR2: LNHNV, YYDKDF (reference sequence). CDR3 length equals 16 residues. Trimming cost V 1 base and J 2 bases, with 13 bases left between them. The chain's CDR3 is CATSRGKSGDTDTQYF. CDR3 sequence (DNA): TGTGCCACCAGCAGAGGGAAATCGGGGGACACAGATACGCAGTATTTT.

The chain is built from TRBV28 and TRBJ2-5, with D possibly being TRBD1 (5 bases). CDR3 length equals 14 residues. Looked up from germline, CDR1 is MDHEN and CDR2 is SYDVKM. The V gene lost 1 base and the J gene lost 5 bases, with 11 bases spanning the gap. The chain's CDR3 is CASSLFRGLETQYF. CDR3 nucleotide sequence: TGTGCCAGCAGTTTATTTAGGGGTTTGGAGACCCAGTACTTC.

The chain recombines TRBV4-2 with TRBJ2-7; 9 bases align to TRBD2. Trimming at V came to 0 bases and at J to 2 bases, leaving 5 bases not matched to a gene. Germline V CDR1 and CDR2: LGHNA, YNFKEQ. CDR3 size: 16 residues. The CDR3 protein is CASSQDLAGAAYEQYF. CDR3 nucleotide sequence: TGTGCCAGCAGCCAAGACTTAGCGGGGGCGGCCTACGAGCAGTACTTC.

The chain recombines TRBV28 with TRBJ1-4; D possibly corresponds to TRBD1 (5 bases). Germline values: CDR1 MDHEN, CDR2 SYDVKM. The V gene lost 7 bases and the J gene lost 6 bases, with 15 bases spanning the gap. The CDR3 runs 14 residues. DNA for the CDR3: TGTGCCAGCATGCCGGGGGGACTATATGAAAAACTGTTTTTT. As protein: CASMPGGLYEKLFF. The variable domain in full, completed from reference TRBV28 and TRBJ1-4, reads DVKVTQSSRYLVKRTGEKVFLECVQDMDHENMFWYRQDPGLGLRLIYFSYDVKMKEKGDIPEGYSVSREKKERFSLILESASTNQTSMYLCASMPGGLYEKLFFGSGTQLSVL.

V usage is TRBV30 and J usage is TRBJ2-7; 7 positions agree with TRBD1. Germline CDR1 is GTSNPN and CDR2 is SVGIG (reference sequence). V gave up 6 bases and J gave up 8 bases; unmatched junction bases: 13. CDR3 length: 13 amino acids. As DNA, the CDR3 is TGTGCCTGCCGCGTAGGGGGCGGAAAAAAGCAGTACTTC. Encoded protein: CACRVGGGKKQYF.

The V gene is TRBV6-1, the J gene TRBJ1-1; D remains unclear. CDR3 length: 17 amino acids. Trimming pared 1 base from V and 0 bases from J, leaving 15 bases between. The germline gives CDR1 MNHNS, CDR2 SASEGT. The CDR3 DNA is TGTGCCAGCAGTGAAGGAACGGGGAGAATGATGAACACTGAAGCTTTCTTT. Amino acids: CASSEGTGRMMNTEAFF.

The genes are TRBV7-9 and TRBJ1-2, with D possibly being TRBD1 (5 bases). Germline values: CDR1 SEHNR, CDR2 FQNEAQ (reference sequence). Trimming pared 1 base from V and 4 bases from J, leaving 10 bases between. CDR3 length equals 14 residues. The CDR3 coding sequence is TGTGCCAGCAGCTTAGGGAGACAGACCTATGGCTACACCTTC. This codes for CASSLGRQTYGYTF.

This chain links TRBV9 with TRBJ2-7, with D tentatively TRBD1 (5 bases). This CDR3 contains 16 residues. The germline gives CDR1 SGDLS, CDR2 YYNGEE. The germline V and J ends were trimmed by 2 bases and 3 bases, with 18 bases remaining between them. The CDR3 sequence: CASSVDHDSKIYEQYF. The CDR3 DNA sequence: TGTGCCAGCAGCGTCGACCACGACAGTAAGATCTACGAGCAGTACTTC.

The chain is built from TRBV7-3 and TRBJ2-3; TRBD2 might be the D (5 bases). The CDR3 is 12 amino acids. Germline V gene lookup returns CDR1 SGHTA and CDR2 FQGTGA. V was pared by 4 bases and J by 9 bases, with 11 bases between. CDR3 sequence (DNA): TGTGCCAGCAGCTCAGAGGCGGGCACGCAGTATTTT. Protein product: CASSSEAGTQYF.

V usage is TRBV4-1 and J usage is TRBJ2-3, with 8 bases lining up with TRBD1. This CDR3 is built from 16 residues. Germline lookup yields CDR1 MGHRA and CDR2 YSYEKL. V lost 1 base, J lost 4 bases, and 7 bases stayed unmatched. CDR3 DNA: TGCGCCAGCAGCCAAGGCGATCAGGGGGCCTCAGATACGCAGTATTTT. It yields the protein CASSQGDQGASDTQYF.

The CDR3 loop reads CASSAQGGSNYGYTF. The CDR3 nucleotides are TGTGCCAGCAGCGCCCAGGGGGGATCTAACTATGGCTACACCTTC. The chain has TRBV9 and TRBJ1-2; 7 nucleotides agree with TRBD1. The CDR3 sequence is 15 residues long. With 3 bases clipped from V and 0 bases from J, the junction kept 5 bases outside the gene matches. CDR1 and CDR2 (germline): SGDLS, YYNGEE.

The chain has TRBV5-4 and TRBJ2-1, with D possibly being TRBD2 (6 bases). V lost 4 bases to trimming and J lost 5 bases, with 16 bases between them. The CDR3 spans 15 residues. The germline V gene has CDR1 SGHNT and CDR2 YYREEE (reference sequence). The CDR3 nucleotides are TGTGCCAGCAGCCGGACGGGAGCGCGGGACAATGAGCAGTTCTTC. Translating gives CASSRTGARDNEQFF. The full variable domain, rest sourced from reference TRBV5-4 and TRBJ2-1, is ETGVTQSPTHLIKTRGQQVTLRCSSQSGHNTVSWYQQALGQGPQFIFQYYREEENGRGNFPPRFSGLQFPNYSSELNVNALELDDSALYLCASSRTGARDNEQFFGPGTRLTVL.

J is TRBJ2-1 and V is TRBV7-9; possible D gene TRBD1, 6 bases. Trimming cost V 5 bases and J 0 bases, with 14 bases left between them. CDR1 and CDR2 (germline): SEHNR, FQNEAQ (reference sequence). The CDR3 length is 16 residues. CDR3: CASSVSQGSSYNEQFF. The CDR3 DNA is TGTGCCAGCAGCGTTTCCCAGGGGTCCTCCTACAATGAGCAGTTCTTC.

The rearrangement links TRBV30 to TRBJ1-1; weak D call: TRBD1 (5 bases). In germline, CDR1 is GTSNPN, CDR2 SVGIG (reference sequence). This CDR3 has 14 residues. Trimming shortened V by 0 bases and J by 1 base, and 9 bases separated the two germline ends. CDR3 DNA sequence: TGTGCCTGGAGTGTAGGGGTCCAGAACACTGAAGCTTTCTTT. Amino acid sequence: CAWSVGVQNTEAFF.

The chain has TRBV19 and TRBJ2-2; D may be TRBD1 (6 bases). Germline CDR1 is LNHDA and CDR2 is SQIVND (reference sequence). V dropped 4 bases and J dropped 1 base, with 16 bases sitting between them. The CDR3 is made up of 17 amino acids. The CDR3 DNA reads TGTGCCAGTAGTACCCTAAGACAGGCGAAGAACACCGGGGAGCTGTTTTTT. Its protein product is CASSTLRQAKNTGELFF. The complete variable domain, with remaining parts taken from reference TRBV19 and TRBJ2-2, reads DGGITQSPKYLFRKEGQNVTLSCEQNLNHDAMYWYRQDPGQGLRLIYYSQIVNDFQKGDIAEGYSVSREKKESFPLTVTSAQKNPTAFYLCASSTLRQAKNTGELFFGEGSRLTVL.

This sequence joins TRBV7-9 and TRBJ2-3, with D possibly TRBD2 on 5 matching bases. The CDR3 totals 17 residues. V dropped 2 bases and J dropped 3 bases, with 18 bases sitting between them. Germline loops: CDR1 SEHNR, CDR2 FQNEAQ (reference sequence). Here the CDR3 DNA reads TGTGCCAGCAGCTTATCTAGTTTTTCGGGGAGAACAGATACGCAGTATTTT. Its protein product is CASSLSSFSGRTDTQYF.

The gene calls are TRBV11-1 and TRBJ2-6; weak D call: TRBD2 (5 bases). CDR1 is SGHAT, CDR2 FQDESV, per germline (reference sequence). The CDR3 totals 14 residues. Trimming removed 5 bases from V and 3 bases from J, with 8 bases in between. CDR3 region: CASSRGGGANVLTF. CDR3 DNA sequence: TGTGCCAGCAGCCGGGGTGGTGGGGCCAACGTCCTGACTTTC.

The V and J genes are TRBV19 and TRBJ2-3; 10 nucleotides agree with TRBD2. This CDR3 region has 15 residues. The J segment lost 9 bases and the V segment lost 5 bases, leaving 11 bases of the junction unmatched. Germline V CDR1 and CDR2: LNHDA, SQIVND (reference sequence). The CDR3 reads CASSRSGGEGDTQYF. The CDR3 nucleotides are TGTGCCAGTAGTCGAAGCGGGGGGGAAGGGGACACGCAGTATTTT.

This rearrangement joins TRBV30 to TRBJ2-7; TRBD2 matches 13 bases. The CDR3 totals 15 residues. V shed 3 bases and J 5 bases; nucleotides not matched to a gene: 7. Germline V gene data show CDR1 as GTSNPN and CDR2 as SVGIG (reference sequence). CDR3 DNA: TGTGCCTGGAGCCCTGGCGGACTAGCGGGAGACGAGCAGTACTTC. Translated: CAWSPGGLAGDEQYF.

The rearrangement uses TRBV15 and TRBJ2-1, with 10 bases aligning to TRBD2. CDR1 and CDR2 (germline): LNHNV, YYDKDF (reference sequence). CDR3 length equals 19 residues. The ends lost 5 bases at V and 5 bases at J; junction bases unmatched: 18. The CDR3 spells CATSRYGLAGDLRNNEQFF. CDR3 bases: TGTGCCACCAGCCGCTATGGGCTAGCGGGAGATCTACGGAACAATGAGCAGTTCTTC.

The rearrangement links TRBV7-3 to TRBJ2-7; 11 bases are shared with TRBD2. The V segment lost 1 base and the J segment 2 bases; nucleotides outside the gene matches: 7. This CDR3 contains 17 residues. The germline CDR1 and CDR2 sequences are SGHTA and FQGTGA. Here the CDR3 DNA reads TGTGCCAGCAGCTTAAATAGCGGGGGGGCTAGAGCCTACGAGCAGTACTTC. Amino acid sequence: CASSLNSGGARAYEQYF.

The J gene is TRBJ2-6, the V gene TRBV11-2; 8 bases fit TRBD1. The ends lost 6 bases at V and 0 bases at J; junction bases unmatched: 10. The length of the CDR3 is 18 residues. Germline assignment: CDR1 SGHAT and CDR2 FQNNGV. CDR3 region: CASRYQGRGLSGANVLTF. CDR3 sequence (DNA): TGTGCCAGCAGGTACCAGGGCAGGGGGCTCTCTGGGGCCAACGTCCTGACTTTC.

V and J are TRBV6-5 and TRBJ2-7; 9 bases are a match to TRBD1. The V gene's germline CDR1 is MNHEY and CDR2 SVGAGI. The CDR3 contains 16 residues. V dropped 2 bases and J dropped 5; count of bases not matched to a gene: 10. CDR3 protein: CASSYLSGTGYDEQYF. Here the CDR3 DNA reads TGTGCCAGCAGTTACCTCTCCGGGACAGGGTATGACGAGCAGTACTTC.